This T cell receptor (beta chain) was retrieved from a study of CD8+CD57+ T cells in acquired aplastic anemia. The template for TCR beta VDJ and CDR3 sequence profiling was genomic DNA. TCRdb reanalysed the reads using MiXCR and keeps one entry per CDR3 protein. The sample yields roughly 130,000 distinct CDR3 sequences, around 48% seen once. V was shortened by 7 bases and J by 1 base, with 17 bases between the two germline ends. The CDR3 consists of 14 residues. Germline V gene data show CDR1 as SQVTM and CDR2 as ANQGSEA. Study findings and constraints: Controls and patients did not differ significantly in CD8+ Simpson's diversity.

About this clonotype: Its antigen is not known.

The specimen was sorted CD4+, CD8+, or CD8+CD57+ T cells (not recorded which) from PBMCs. The TCR originated in a human donor in good health, serving as a control. This chain joins TRBV29-1 and TRBJ2-7; a possible D gene is TRBD1 (9 bases). The CDR3 DNA reads as TGCAGCGCCGGGAGGGGACAGGGTTCCTACGAGCAGTACTTC. Translated: CSAGRGQGSYEQYF.